These 26 T cell receptor beta chains were all obtained from the same sample, sequenced in a study of shared clonotypes between healthy human individuals. The naive CD8 subset, CD45RO-negative cells positively selected for CCR7, excluded terminally differentiated effector memory CD45RA+ cells. Repertoires were generated with immunoSEQ multiplex PCR, while TCRdb's copy carries only in-frame clones and drops some. Here the sample spans about 2,200,000 clones, roughly 91% being singletons. Sequencing was performed on naive CD8+ T cells from PBMCs. These receptors originate from a man aged 18 to 29 in good health. Some clones in this sample may be carry-over from other donors' samples.

This clone was seen only once. The chain employs TRBV21-1 and TRBJ2-7; TRBD1 reflects the table's D call only, with no check against the DNA. TRBV21-1 is an annotated pseudogene. This CDR3 spans 14 amino acids. The CDR3 coding sequence is TGTGCCAGAAACGGAGACAGGGGAGCCCCTCAGCAGTACTTC. It translates to CARNGDRGAPQQYF.

In DNA form, the CDR3 reads TGTGCCAGCAGTTCTTACAGGGTGGGCACTGAAGCTTTCTTT. This translates into CASSSYRVGTEAFF. This chain connects TRBV6-6 to TRBJ1-1; maybe TRBD1 (6 bases). V was clipped by 4 bases and J by 4 bases, with 13 bases between them. The CDR3 sequence is 14 residues long. Germline V gene lookup returns CDR1 MNHNY and CDR2 SVGAGI (reference sequence).

This chain joins TRBV28 and TRBJ2-7; 12 positions agree with TRBD2. This CDR3 contains 18 residues. Germline V gives CDR1 MDHEN, CDR2 SYDVKM. The trim removed 1 base at V and 0 bases at J, leaving 7 bases unmatched. The chain's CDR3 is CASSLSGLAGTSSYEQYF. The CDR3 bases are TGTGCCAGCAGTTTATCGGGACTAGCGGGCACGAGCTCCTACGAGCAGTACTTC.

This clone was recorded once. The rearrangement links TRBV5-6 to TRBJ2-4; 9 positions match TRBD1. V shed 4 bases and J 9 bases; nucleotides not matched to a gene: 20. The CDR3 sequence is 18 residues long. Germline assignment: CDR1 SGHDT and CDR2 YYEEEE. For the CDR3, the DNA is TGTGCCAGCAGCCCCTTCCCGGACAGGGGCCCGCGCGGGGGCATTCAGTACTTC. It specifies CASSPFPDRGPRGGIQYF.

The chain employs TRBV6-1 and TRBJ2-1, with 8 bases aligning to TRBD2. The CDR3 sequence is 18 residues long. Losses at the gene ends were 4 bases for V and 1 base for J; bases not matched to a gene: 12. CDR1 and CDR2 from the germline V gene are MNHNS and SASEGT. The DNA of the CDR3 is TGTGCCAGCAGTGCAACCCCCTCTCTAGCGGGTTCCTACAATGAGCAGTTCTTC. Translating it yields CASSATPSLAGSYNEQFF.

The V call is TRBV9, the J call TRBJ2-2; 7 nucleotides align to TRBD2. This CDR3 contains 18 residues. V lost 1 base, J lost 6 bases, and 15 bases stayed unmatched. Germline V gives CDR1 SGDLS, CDR2 YYNGEE. CDR3 DNA sequence: TGTGCCAGCAGCGTATCGACAGAGGGCGGGAGAGGGGCCGGGGAGCTGTTTTTT. Its protein product is CASSVSTEGGRGAGELFF.

The chain recombines TRBV14 with TRBJ2-5, with D perhaps given as TRBD1 or TRBD2 (5 bases each). Germline values: CDR1 SGHDN, CDR2 FVKESK. This CDR3 has 14 amino acids. The V end was cut by 0 bases, the J end by 3 bases, with 8 bases between. The CDR3 sequence is CASSQDRGEETQYF. The CDR3, as DNA: TGTGCCAGCAGCCAAGATCGAGGGGAAGAGACCCAGTACTTC.

This clone was detected a few times. V is TRBV29-1 and J is TRBJ2-2; D gene ambiguous. The V end lost 3 bases, the J end lost 4 bases, and 6 bases lay between the germline ends. CDR3 length equals 12 residues. Per the germline V gene, CDR1 is SQVTM and CDR2 is ANQGSEA. This CDR3 is CSVELGTGELFF. The CDR3 region has the DNA TGCAGCGTTGAGTTGGGCACCGGGGAGCTGTTTTTT.

This chain joins TRBV7-9 and TRBJ2-1, with TRBD1 matching over 7 bases. V was clipped by 3 bases and J by 0 bases; unmatched bases: 11. The CDR3 runs to 18 residues. The V gene's germline CDR1 is SEHNR and CDR2 FQNEAQ (reference sequence). CDR3 coding DNA: TGTGCCAGCAGCTTGGTACAGGGGCCCTACCACTCCTACAATGAGCAGTTCTTC. Translated: CASSLVQGPYHSYNEQFF. Together with reference TRBV7-9 and TRBJ2-1, the CDR3 gives the full variable domain: DTGVSQNPRHKITKRGQNVTFRCDPISEHNRLYWYRQTLGQGPEFLTYFQNEAQLEKSRLLSDRFSAERPKGSFSTLEIQRTEQGDSAMYLCASSLVQGPYHSYNEQFFGPGTRLTVL.

The chain has TRBV11-2 and TRBJ2-7; 7 bases are shared with TRBD1. The CDR3 is 16 amino acids. V shed 7 bases and J 3 bases; nucleotides not matched to a gene: 15. CDR1 is SGHAT, CDR2 FQNNGV, per germline. The CDR3 region is CASTHEPRTGDYEQYF. The CDR3 region has the DNA TGTGCCAGCACCCATGAACCCCGGACAGGTGACTACGAGCAGTACTTC.

The chain couples TRBV5-6 to TRBJ2-7, with a possible D match to TRBD1 (5 bases). Germline V gene sequence: CDR1 SGHDT, CDR2 YYEEEE. V dropped 2 bases and J dropped 4 bases, with 19 bases sitting between them. The CDR3 has 16 residues. The CDR3, as DNA: TGTGCCAGCAGCTTTCGGCAGCAAGGGGTTCTATACGAGCAGTACTTC. The encoded protein is CASSFRQQGVLYEQYF.

This chain uses TRBV28 with TRBJ2-2; perhaps TRBD2 as D (5 bases). The CDR3 totals 16 residues. Germline CDR1 and CDR2: MDHEN and SYDVKM. V was shortened by 1 base and J by 3 bases, with 12 bases between the two germline ends. In nucleotides, the CDR3 is TGTGCCAGCAGTTTATCTGCGGAGGCGGACACCGGGGAGCTGTTTTTT. Its protein product is CASSLSAEADTGELFF.

The table lists this clone with a few counts. The chain is built from TRBV6-4 and TRBJ1-1, with 8 bases that match TRBD1. This CDR3 contains 14 residues. V shed 4 bases and J 8 bases; nucleotides not matched to a gene: 9. Germline loops: CDR1 MRHNA, CDR2 SNTAGT. The CDR3 bases are TGTGCCAGCAGTGCAGGACAGGGCACTTCCGAAGCTTTCTTT. As protein: CASSAGQGTSEAFF.

This chain connects TRBV29-1 to TRBJ2-7, with D tentatively TRBD2 (5 bases). Trimming took off 2 bases at V and 0 bases at J, with 17 bases between the two ends. The CDR3 has 16 residues. The germline CDR1 and CDR2 sequences are SQVTM and ANQGSEA. CDR3 sequence reads: CSVERLGSSGSYEQYF. CDR3 DNA: TGCAGCGTTGAAAGATTGGGGAGCTCAGGCTCCTACGAGCAGTACTTC.

The chain joins TRBV4-1 to TRBJ2-2, with D perhaps TRBD2 (6 bases). Trimming removed 2 bases at V and 3 bases at J, with 13 bases between. The CDR3 sequence is 16 residues long. CDR1 is MGHRA and CDR2 is YSYEKL in the germline V gene. The CDR3 region is CASSQSPGTYTGELFF. DNA of the CDR3: TGCGCCAGCAGCCAAAGTCCGGGGACTTACACCGGGGAGCTGTTTTTT.

V is TRBV6-1 and J is TRBJ1-1, with D unclear. CDR1 is MNHNS and CDR2 is SASEGT in the germline V gene. The CDR3 sequence is 11 residues long. DNA for the CDR3: TGTGAGGAGCAGCTGAACACTGAAGCTTTCTTT. Its translation: CEEQLNTEAFF.

The chain links TRBV7-9 to TRBJ2-1; 11 bases agree with TRBD2. V was clipped by 5 bases and J by 10 bases; unmatched bases: 10. The CDR3 extends over 15 amino acids. Germline V gene data show CDR1 as SEHNR and CDR2 as FQNEAQ (reference sequence). DNA of the CDR3: TGTGCCAGCAGCCCGAGACTAGCGGGATCCCCCGAGCAGTTCTTC. It translates to CASSPRLAGSPEQFF.

The rearrangement links TRBV9 to TRBJ2-1, with 12 bases that match TRBD2. Unmatched junction bases numbered 8, after V lost 4 bases and J lost 15 bases. The germline V gene has CDR1 SGDLS and CDR2 YYNGEE. CDR3 length equals 13 residues. CDR3 sequence reads: CASSPRLAGEWFF. The CDR3 DNA reads TGTGCCAGCAGCCCCAGACTAGCGGGAGAATGGTTCTTC.

The genes are TRBV5-6 and TRBJ1-3; D gene unclear. The V gene lost 2 bases and the J gene lost 3 bases, with 9 bases spanning the gap. The CDR3 spans 14 residues. Germline V gene lookup returns CDR1 SGHDT and CDR2 YYEEEE. The CDR3 DNA reads as TGTGCCAGCAGCTTAAGGGCTGGTGGAAACACCATATATTTT. This encodes CASSLRAGGNTIYF.

The V call is TRBV5-1, the J call TRBJ2-1; 9 bases agree with TRBD1. This CDR3 contains 16 residues. V shed 0 bases and J 5 bases; nucleotides not matched to a gene: 6. Germline CDR1 and CDR2: SGHRS and YFSETQ. The CDR3 DNA reads as TGCGCCAGCAGCTTGGGGAACAGGGGGCTCCACAATGAGCAGTTCTTC. This gives the protein CASSLGNRGLHNEQFF.

CDR3: CATNRQEEETQYF. In DNA form, the CDR3 reads TGTGCCACCAATCGACAGGAAGAAGAGACCCAGTACTTC. The chain has TRBV18 and TRBJ2-5; D is perhaps TRBD1 (6 bases). The V gene lost 10 bases and the J gene lost 3 bases, with 15 bases spanning the gap. The CDR3 is 13 amino acids. Germline V gene sequence: CDR1 KGHSH, CDR2 LQKENI.

As to this clone: In the same sample, other DNA sequences code for this CDR3. The rearrangement uses TRBV27 and TRBJ2-7, with 13 positions matching TRBD2. Germline assignment: CDR1 MNHEY and CDR2 SMNVEV (reference sequence). The V gene end was trimmed by 4 bases and the J gene end by 5 bases; junction bases not matched to a gene: 5. The CDR3 length is 15 residues. The CDR3 protein is CASSSRLAGGHEQYF. For the CDR3, the DNA is TGTGCCAGCAGTTCAAGACTAGCGGGAGGCCACGAGCAGTACTTC.

The rearrangement uses TRBV27 and TRBJ2-1; D is possibly TRBD2 (5 bases). V gave up 5 bases and J gave up 4 bases, with 9 bases separating them. The CDR3 loop spans 13 amino acids. Germline values: CDR1 MNHEY, CDR2 SMNVEV (reference sequence). DNA of the CDR3: TGTGCCAGCAGTGAAAGCGGATACAATGAGCAGTTCTTC. It is translated as CASSESGYNEQFF.

A single count supports this clone. The chain links TRBV28 to TRBJ1-2; the match to TRBD1 covers 9 bases. The CDR3 consists of 15 residues. J gave up 8 bases and V 3 bases, and 10 bases lay outside the gene matches. Germline values: CDR1 MDHEN, CDR2 SYDVKM. CDR3 nucleotides: TGTGCCAGCAGTTTGGGATTGGGACAGGGCGAGGGCTACACCTTC. It encodes CASSLGLGQGEGYTF.

The chain joins TRBV6-5 to TRBJ1-4, with TRBD1 as a possible D gene (6 bases). Trimming cost V 6 bases and J 6 bases, with 14 bases left between them. This CDR3 has 14 residues. Germline CDR1 reads MNHEY; CDR2 reads SVGAGI. The CDR3 reads CASRPGTRDEKLFF. The CDR3 DNA sequence: TGTGCCAGCAGGCCCGGGACAAGGGATGAAAAACTGTTTTTT.

The genes are TRBV19 and TRBJ1-5; tentatively, D is TRBD1 (6 bases). From germline, CDR1 is LNHDA and CDR2 SQIVND (reference sequence). Trimming removed 7 bases from V and 4 bases from J, with 23 bases in between. This CDR3 is 17 amino acids long. The CDR3 reads CASIRGETLPTNQPQHF. The DNA of the CDR3 is TGTGCCAGTATTAGGGGGGAAACACTGCCTACAAATCAGCCCCAGCATTTT.